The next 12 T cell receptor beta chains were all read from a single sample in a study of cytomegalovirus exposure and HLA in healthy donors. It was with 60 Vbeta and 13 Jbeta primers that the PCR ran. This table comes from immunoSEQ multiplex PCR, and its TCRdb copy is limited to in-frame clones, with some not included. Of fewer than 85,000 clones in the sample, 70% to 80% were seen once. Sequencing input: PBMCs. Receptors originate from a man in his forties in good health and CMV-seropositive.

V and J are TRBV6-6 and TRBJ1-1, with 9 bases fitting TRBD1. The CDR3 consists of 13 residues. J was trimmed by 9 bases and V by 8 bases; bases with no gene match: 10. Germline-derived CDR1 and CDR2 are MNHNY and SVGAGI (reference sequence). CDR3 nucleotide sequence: TGTGCCAGCCAGCCCCCGGGACAGGGCCAAGCTTTCTTT. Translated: CASQPPGQGQAFF.

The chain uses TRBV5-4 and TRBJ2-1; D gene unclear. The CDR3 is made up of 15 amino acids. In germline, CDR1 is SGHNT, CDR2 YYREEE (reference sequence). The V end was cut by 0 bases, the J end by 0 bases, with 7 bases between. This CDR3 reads CASSLDSNSYNEQFF. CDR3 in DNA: TGTGCCAGCAGCTTGGACTCCAACTCCTACAATGAGCAGTTCTTC.

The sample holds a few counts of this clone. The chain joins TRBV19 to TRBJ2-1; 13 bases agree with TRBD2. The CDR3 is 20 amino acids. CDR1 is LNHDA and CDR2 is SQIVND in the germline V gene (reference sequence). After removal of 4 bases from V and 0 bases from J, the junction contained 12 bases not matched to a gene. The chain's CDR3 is CASSTPTSGGPASSYNEQFF. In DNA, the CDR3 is TGTGCCAGTAGTACTCCGACTAGCGGGGGGCCGGCAAGCTCCTACAATGAGCAGTTCTTC.

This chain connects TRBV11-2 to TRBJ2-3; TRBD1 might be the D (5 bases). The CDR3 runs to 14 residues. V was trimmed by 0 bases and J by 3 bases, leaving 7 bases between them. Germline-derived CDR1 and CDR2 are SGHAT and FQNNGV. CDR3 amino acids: CASSLDPGTDTQYF. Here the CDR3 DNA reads TGTGCCAGCAGCTTAGATCCAGGGACAGATACGCAGTATTTT.

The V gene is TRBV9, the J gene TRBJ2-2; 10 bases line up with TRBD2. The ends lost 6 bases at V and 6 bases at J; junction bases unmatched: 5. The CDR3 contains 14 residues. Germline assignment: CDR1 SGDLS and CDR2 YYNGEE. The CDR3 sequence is CASTASGGAGELFF. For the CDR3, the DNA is TGTGCCAGCACAGCGAGCGGGGGGGCCGGGGAGCTGTTTTTT.

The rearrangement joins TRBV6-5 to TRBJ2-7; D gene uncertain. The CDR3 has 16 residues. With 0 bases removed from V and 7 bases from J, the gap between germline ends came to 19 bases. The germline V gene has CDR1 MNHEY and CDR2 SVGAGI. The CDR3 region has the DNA TGTGCCAGCAGTTACTCGTCGGTACTCCCAGGTCGGGAGCAGTACTTC. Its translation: CASSYSSVLPGREQYF.

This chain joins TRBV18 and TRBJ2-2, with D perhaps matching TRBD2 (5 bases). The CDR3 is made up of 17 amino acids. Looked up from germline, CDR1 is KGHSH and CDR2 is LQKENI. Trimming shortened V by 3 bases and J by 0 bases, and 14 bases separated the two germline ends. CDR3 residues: CASSPPRAGSNTGELFF. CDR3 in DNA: TGTGCCAGCTCACCCCCTAGGGCGGGTTCGAACACCGGGGAGCTGTTTTTT. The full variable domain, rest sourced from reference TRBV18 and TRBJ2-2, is NAGVMQNPRHLVRRRGQEARLRCSPMKGHSHVYWYRQLPEEGLKFMVYLQKENIIDESGMPKERFSAEFPKEGPSILRIQQVVRGDSAAYFCASSPPRAGSNTGELFFGEGSRLTVL.

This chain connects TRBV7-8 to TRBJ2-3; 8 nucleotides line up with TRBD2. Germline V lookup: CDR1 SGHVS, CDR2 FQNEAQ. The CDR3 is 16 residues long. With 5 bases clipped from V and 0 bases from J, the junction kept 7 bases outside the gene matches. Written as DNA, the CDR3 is TGTGCCAGCAGCCTAGTAGCGGGGTCTAGCACAGATACGCAGTATTTT. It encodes CASSLVAGSSTDTQYF.

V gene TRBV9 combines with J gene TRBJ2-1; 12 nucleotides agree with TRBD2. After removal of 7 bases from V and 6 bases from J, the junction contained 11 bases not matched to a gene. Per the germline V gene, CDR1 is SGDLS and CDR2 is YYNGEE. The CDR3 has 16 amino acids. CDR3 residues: CASGPASGRAINEQFF. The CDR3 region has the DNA TGTGCCAGCGGCCCCGCTAGCGGGAGGGCCATCAATGAGCAGTTCTTC.

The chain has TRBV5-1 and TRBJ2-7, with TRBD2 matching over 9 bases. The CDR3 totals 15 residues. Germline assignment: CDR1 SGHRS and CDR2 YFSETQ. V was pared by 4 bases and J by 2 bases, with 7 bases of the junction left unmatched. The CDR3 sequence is CASSPTSGVTYEQYF. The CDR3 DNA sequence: TGCGCCAGCAGCCCGACTAGCGGAGTCACCTACGAGCAGTACTTC.

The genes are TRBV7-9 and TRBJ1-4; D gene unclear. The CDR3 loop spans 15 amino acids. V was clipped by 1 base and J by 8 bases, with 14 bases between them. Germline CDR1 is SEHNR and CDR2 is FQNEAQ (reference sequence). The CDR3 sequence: CASSLGSAVGEKLFF. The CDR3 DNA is TGTGCCAGCAGCTTAGGGAGCGCGGTCGGGGAAAAACTGTTTTTT.

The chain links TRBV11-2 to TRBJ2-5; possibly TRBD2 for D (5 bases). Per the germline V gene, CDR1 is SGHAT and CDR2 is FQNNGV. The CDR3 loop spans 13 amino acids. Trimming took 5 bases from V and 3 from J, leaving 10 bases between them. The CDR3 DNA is TGTGCCAGCAGCATCGGGGAAAAAGAGACCCAGTACTTC. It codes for CASSIGEKETQYF.